This T cell receptor (beta chain) was observed in a study of T-cell memory formation after mild COVID-19. This clonotype was counted only a few times. Antigen unknown. From 5'RACE with constant-segment primers came TCR alpha and TCR beta cDNA libraries that carried sample barcodes and UMIs. One entry per CDR3 protein results from TCRdb running MiXCR on the 5' RACE reads. Of around 210,000 distinct CDR3 sequences listed, about 9.2% are singletons. General study points: Cross-reactive memory apparently joined, as some responding clones appeared in pre-infection memory. Clones that contracted from day 15 to 85 had balanced CD4/CD8; later expanders were CD4+ biased.

V was pared by 1 base and J by 3 bases, with 18 bases between. The germline gives CDR1 DFQATT, CDR2 SNEGSKA (reference sequence). There are 16 residues in the CDR3. The rearrangement uses TRBV20-1 and TRBJ1-1; D might be TRBD1 (6 bases). The sequence came from a man between 18 and 29 years old who had mild COVID-19 (a few samples of this study predate the infection). Cell type and time point are not known. What was sequenced was PBMCs or a T cell subset sorted from them (not recorded which). The CDR3, as DNA: TGCAGTGCTAGAGCCCTGATGGGGGGCGCGGACACTGAAGCTTTCTTT. Its translation is CSARALMGGADTEAFF.